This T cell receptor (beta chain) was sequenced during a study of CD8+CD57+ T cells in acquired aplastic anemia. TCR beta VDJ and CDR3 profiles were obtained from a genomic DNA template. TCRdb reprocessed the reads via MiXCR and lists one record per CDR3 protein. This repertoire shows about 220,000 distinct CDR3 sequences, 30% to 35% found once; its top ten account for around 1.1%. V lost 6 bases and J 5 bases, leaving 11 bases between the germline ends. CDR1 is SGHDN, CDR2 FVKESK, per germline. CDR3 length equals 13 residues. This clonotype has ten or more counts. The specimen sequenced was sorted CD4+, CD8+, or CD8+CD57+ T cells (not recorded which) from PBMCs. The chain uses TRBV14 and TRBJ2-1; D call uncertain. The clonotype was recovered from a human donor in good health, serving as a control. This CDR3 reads CASRQNRDNEQFF. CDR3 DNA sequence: TGTGCCAGCAGGCAAAATAGAGACAATGAGCAGTTCTTC.